The subject of this entry is one TCR beta chain. Antigen unknown. TCRdb reprocessed the reads with MiXCR, giving one entry per CDR3 protein. The table records about 900,000 distinct CDR3 sequences, roughly 31% of them present only once. V was trimmed by 7 bases and J by 5 bases, leaving 17 bases between them. This CDR3 has 14 residues. CDR1 MDHEN and CDR2 SYDVKM come from the germline V gene. This entry belongs to a study of T cell repertoires in cytomegalovirus infection. This clonotype originated in a human donor in good health (CMV status not recorded). Some clones in this sample may be carry-over from other donors' samples. V usage is TRBV28 and J usage is TRBJ1-1; D unresolved. Specimen: cultured CD8+ T cells from PBMCs, collected from culture after CMV antigen stimulation. CDR3 amino acids: CASTSWRVRTEAFF. The DNA for the CDR3 is TGTGCCAGCACTTCCTGGAGGGTACGGACTGAAGCTTTCTTT.